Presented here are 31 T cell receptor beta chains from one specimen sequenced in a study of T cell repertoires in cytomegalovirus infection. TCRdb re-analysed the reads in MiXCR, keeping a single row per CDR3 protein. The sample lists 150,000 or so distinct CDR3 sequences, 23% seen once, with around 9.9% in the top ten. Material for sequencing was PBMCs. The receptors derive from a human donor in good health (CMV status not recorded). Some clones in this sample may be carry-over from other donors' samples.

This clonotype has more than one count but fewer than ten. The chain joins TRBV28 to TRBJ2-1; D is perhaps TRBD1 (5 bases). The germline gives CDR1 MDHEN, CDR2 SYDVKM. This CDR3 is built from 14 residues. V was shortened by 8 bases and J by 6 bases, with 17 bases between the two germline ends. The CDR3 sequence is CASEPSGSGNEQFF. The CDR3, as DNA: TGTGCCAGCGAACCTTCAGGGTCCGGCAATGAGCAGTTCTTC.

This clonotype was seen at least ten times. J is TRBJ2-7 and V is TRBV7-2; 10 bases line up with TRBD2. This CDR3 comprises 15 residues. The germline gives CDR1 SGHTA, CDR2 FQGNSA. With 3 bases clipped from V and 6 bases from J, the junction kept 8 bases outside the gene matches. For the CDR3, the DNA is TGTGCCAGCAGCTTGGGACTAGCGCTCGGGGGCGAGCAGTACTTC. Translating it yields CASSLGLALGGEQYF.

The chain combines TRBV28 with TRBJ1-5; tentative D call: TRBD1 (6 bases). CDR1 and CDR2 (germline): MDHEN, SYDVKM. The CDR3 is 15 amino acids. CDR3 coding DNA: TGTGTGGCCACAGGGCCAGGAAGGAGCAATCAGCCCCAGCATTTT. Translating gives CVATGPGRSNQPQHF.

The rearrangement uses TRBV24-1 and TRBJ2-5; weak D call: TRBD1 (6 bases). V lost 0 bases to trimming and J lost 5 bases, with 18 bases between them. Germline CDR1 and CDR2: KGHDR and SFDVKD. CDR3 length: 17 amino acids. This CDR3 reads CATSDLVQGEAQETQYF. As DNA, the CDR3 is TGTGCCACCAGTGATTTGGTACAGGGTGAGGCTCAGGAGACCCAGTACTTC.

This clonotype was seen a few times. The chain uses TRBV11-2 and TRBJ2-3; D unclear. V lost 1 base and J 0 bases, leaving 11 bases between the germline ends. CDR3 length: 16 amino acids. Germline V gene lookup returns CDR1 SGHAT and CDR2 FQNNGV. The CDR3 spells CASSLAASSSTDTQYF. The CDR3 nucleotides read TGTGCCAGCAGCTTAGCAGCAAGTTCTAGCACAGATACGCAGTATTTT.

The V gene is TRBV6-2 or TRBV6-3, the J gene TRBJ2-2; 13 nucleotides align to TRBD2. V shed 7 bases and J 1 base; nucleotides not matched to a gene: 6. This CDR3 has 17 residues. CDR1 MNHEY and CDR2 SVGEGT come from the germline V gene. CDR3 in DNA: TGTGCCAGCATTCTCGGGACTAGCGGGATGAACACCGGGGAGCTGTTTTTT. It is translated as CASILGTSGMNTGELFF.

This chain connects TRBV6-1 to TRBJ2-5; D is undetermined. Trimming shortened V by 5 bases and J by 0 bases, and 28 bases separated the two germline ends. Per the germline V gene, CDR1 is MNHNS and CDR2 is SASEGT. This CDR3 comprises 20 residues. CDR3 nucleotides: TGTGCCAGCAGTACTCCGCACCCCCAAACCGGAAAAGTGTACCAAGAGACCCAGTACTTC. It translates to CASSTPHPQTGKVYQETQYF.

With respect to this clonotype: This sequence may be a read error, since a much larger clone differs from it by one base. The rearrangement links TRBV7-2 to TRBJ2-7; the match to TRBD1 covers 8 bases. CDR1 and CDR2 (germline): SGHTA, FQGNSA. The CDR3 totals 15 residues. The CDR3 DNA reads TGTGGCAGCAGCTCCCGGACAGGGCGTACCTACGAGCAGTACTTC. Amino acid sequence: CGSSSRTGRTYEQYF.

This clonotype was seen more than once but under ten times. CDR3 in amino acids: CASSIEDYPNEQFF. In nucleotides, the CDR3 is TGTGCCAGTAGTATAGAAGACTATCCTAATGAGCAGTTCTTC. This sequence joins TRBV19 and TRBJ2-1; TRBD2 is a possible D gene (5 bases). The CDR3 loop spans 14 amino acids. V dropped 0 bases and J dropped 7 bases, with 10 bases sitting between them. CDR1 is LNHDA and CDR2 is SQIVND in the germline V gene (reference sequence).

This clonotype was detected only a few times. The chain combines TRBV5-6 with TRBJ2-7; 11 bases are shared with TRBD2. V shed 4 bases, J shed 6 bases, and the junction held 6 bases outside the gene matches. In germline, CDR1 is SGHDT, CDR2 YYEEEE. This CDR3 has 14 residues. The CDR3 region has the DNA TGTGCCAGCAGCATCACTAGCGGGAGACGCGAGCAGTACTTC. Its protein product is CASSITSGRREQYF.

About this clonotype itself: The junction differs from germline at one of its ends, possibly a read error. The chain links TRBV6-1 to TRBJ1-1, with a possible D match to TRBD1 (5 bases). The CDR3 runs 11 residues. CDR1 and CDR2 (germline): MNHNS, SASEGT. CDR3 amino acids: CASSERHRQLF. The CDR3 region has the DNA TGTGCCAGCAGTGAAAGGCACCGACAGCTTTTT.

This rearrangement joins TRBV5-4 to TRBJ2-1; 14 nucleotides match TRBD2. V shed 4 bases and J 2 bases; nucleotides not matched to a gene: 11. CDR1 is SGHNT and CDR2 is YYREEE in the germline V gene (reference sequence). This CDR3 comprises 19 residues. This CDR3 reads CASSPTGTSGSRTYNEQFF. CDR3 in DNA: TGTGCCAGCAGCCCAACCGGGACTAGCGGGAGTAGGACCTACAATGAGCAGTTCTTC.

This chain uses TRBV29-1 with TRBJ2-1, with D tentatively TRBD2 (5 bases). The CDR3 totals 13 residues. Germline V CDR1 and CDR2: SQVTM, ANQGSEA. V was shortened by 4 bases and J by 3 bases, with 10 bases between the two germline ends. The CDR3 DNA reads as TGCAGCGTTGGGTTTCGGGACTACAATGAGCAGTTCTTC. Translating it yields CSVGFRDYNEQFF.

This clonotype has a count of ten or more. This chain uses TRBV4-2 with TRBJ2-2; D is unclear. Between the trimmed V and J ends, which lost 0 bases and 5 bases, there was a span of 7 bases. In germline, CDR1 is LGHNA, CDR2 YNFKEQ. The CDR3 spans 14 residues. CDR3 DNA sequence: TGTGCCAGCAGCCAAGAATCGTGGACCGGGGAGCTGTTTTTT. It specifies CASSQESWTGELFF.

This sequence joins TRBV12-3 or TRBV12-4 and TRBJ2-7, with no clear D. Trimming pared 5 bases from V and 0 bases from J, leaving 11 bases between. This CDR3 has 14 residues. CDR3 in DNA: TGTGCCAGCAGTCGATCTCCGGTCTCCTACGAGCAGTACTTC. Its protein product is CASSRSPVSYEQYF.

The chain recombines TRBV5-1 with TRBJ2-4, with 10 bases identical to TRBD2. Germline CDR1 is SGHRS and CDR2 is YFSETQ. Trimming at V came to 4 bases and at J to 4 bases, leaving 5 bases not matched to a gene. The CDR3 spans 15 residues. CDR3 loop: CASSNGLADKNIQYF. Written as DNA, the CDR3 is TGCGCCAGCAGCAACGGACTAGCGGATAAAAACATTCAGTACTTC.

The CDR3 region has the DNA TGTGCCAGCAGCTCTCCCGGGACAGGGGGCGACGAGCAGTACTTC. Amino acid sequence: CASSSPGTGGDEQYF. V gene TRBV7-2 combines with J gene TRBJ2-7, with 12 bases that match TRBD1. The junction had 6 bases not matched to a gene; V was cut back by 4 bases and J by 5 bases. CDR1 is SGHTA, CDR2 FQGNSA, per germline. CDR3 length: 15 residues.

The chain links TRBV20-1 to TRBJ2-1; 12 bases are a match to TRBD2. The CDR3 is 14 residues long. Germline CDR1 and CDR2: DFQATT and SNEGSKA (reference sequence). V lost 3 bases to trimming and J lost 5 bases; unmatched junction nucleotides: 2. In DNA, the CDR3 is TGCAGTGCTAGGGGGACTAGCGGGCACAATGAGCAGTTCTTC. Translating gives CSARGTSGHNEQFF.

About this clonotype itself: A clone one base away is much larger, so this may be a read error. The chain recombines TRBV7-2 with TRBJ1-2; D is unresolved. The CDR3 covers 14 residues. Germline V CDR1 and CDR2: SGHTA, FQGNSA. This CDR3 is CVSSLSRILNGYTF. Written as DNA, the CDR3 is TGTGTCAGCAGCTTAAGCAGGATCCTCAATGGCTACACCTTC.

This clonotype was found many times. CDR3 sequence: CASSPRAPPINIQYF. The CDR3 region has the DNA TGTGCCAGCAGTCCCCGGGCCCCTCCTATAAACATTCAGTACTTC. The chain carries TRBV12-3 or TRBV12-4 and TRBJ2-4; D is unclear. The CDR3 runs 15 residues. Trimming shortened V by 5 bases and J by 6 bases, and 17 bases separated the two germline ends.

The CDR3 sequence is CASSYGQGGYTF. The CDR3 DNA sequence: TGTGCCAGCAGCTATGGACAGGGCGGCTACACCTTC. The chain has TRBV28 and TRBJ1-2; 8 bases align to TRBD1. This CDR3 is 12 amino acids long. Looked up from germline, CDR1 is MDHEN and CDR2 is SYDVKM. J lost 8 bases, V lost 6 bases, and 5 bases had no gene match.

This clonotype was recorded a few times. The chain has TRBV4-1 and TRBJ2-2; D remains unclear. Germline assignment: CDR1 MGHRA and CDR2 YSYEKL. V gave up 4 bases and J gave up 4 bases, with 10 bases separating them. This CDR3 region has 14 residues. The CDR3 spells CASSLQDGTGELFF. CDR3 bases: TGCGCCAGCAGCCTCCAGGACGGCACCGGGGAGCTGTTTTTT.

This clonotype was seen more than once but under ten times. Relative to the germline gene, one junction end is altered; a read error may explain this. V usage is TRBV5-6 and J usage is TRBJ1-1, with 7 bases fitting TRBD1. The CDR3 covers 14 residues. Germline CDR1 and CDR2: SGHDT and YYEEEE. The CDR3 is CASTPTGRNAEAFF. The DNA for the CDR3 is TGTGCCAGCACCCCGACAGGGCGGAACGCTGAAGCTTTCTTT.

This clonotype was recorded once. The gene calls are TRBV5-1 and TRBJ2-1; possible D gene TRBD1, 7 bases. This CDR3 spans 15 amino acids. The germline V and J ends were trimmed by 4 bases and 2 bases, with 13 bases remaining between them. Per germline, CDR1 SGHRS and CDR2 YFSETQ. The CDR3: CASSPQGGPYNEQFF. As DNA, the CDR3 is TGCGCCAGCAGCCCCCAGGGGGGACCCTACAATGAGCAGTTCTTC.

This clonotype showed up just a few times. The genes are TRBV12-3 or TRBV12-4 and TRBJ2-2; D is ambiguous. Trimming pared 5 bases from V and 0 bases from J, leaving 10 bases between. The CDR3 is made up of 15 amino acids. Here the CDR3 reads CASSPSRTNTGELFF. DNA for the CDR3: TGTGCCAGCAGTCCGAGTAGGACGAACACCGGGGAGCTGTTTTTT.

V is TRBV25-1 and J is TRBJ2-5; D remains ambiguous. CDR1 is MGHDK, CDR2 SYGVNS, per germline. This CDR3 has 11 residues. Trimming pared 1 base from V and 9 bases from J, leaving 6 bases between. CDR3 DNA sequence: TGTGCCAGCAGTGAATTGCAGGCCCAGTACTTC. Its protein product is CASSELQAQYF.

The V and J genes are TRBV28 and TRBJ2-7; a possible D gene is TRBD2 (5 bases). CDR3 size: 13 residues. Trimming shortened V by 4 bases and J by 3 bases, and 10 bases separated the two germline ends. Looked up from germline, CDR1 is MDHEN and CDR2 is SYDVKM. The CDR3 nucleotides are TGTGCCAGCAGTTCCGGGGTCGGCTACGAGCAGTACTTC. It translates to CASSSGVGYEQYF.

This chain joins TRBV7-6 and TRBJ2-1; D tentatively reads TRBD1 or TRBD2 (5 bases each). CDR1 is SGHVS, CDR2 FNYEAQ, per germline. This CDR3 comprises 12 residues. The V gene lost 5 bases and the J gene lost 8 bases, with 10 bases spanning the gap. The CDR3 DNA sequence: TGTGCCAGCAGCCGTGGGGACCATGAGCAGTTCTTC. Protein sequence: CASSRGDHEQFF.

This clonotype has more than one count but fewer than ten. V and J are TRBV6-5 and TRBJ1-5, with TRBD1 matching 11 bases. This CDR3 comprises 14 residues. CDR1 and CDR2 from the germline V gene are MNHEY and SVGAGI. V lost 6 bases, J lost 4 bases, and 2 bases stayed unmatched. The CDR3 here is CASRDRGPNQPQHF. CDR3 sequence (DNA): TGTGCCAGCAGGGACAGGGGGCCAAATCAGCCCCAGCATTTT.

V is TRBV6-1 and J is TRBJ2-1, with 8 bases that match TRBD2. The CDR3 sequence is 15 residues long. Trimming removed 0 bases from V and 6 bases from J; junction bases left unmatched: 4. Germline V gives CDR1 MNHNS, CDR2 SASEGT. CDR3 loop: CASSEARTSFNEQFF. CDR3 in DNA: TGTGCCAGCAGTGAAGCAAGGACTAGCTTCAATGAGCAGTTCTTC.

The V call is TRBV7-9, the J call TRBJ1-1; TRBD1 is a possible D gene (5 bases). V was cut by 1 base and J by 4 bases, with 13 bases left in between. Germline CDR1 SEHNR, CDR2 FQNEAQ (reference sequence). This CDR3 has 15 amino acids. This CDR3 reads CASSLVQGGGTEAFF. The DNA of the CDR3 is TGTGCCAGCAGCTTAGTCCAGGGAGGCGGCACTGAAGCTTTCTTT. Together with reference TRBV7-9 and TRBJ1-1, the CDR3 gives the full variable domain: DTGVSQNPRHKITKRGQNVTFRCDPISEHNRLYWYRQTLGQGPEFLTYFQNEAQLEKSRLLSDRFSAERPKGSFSTLEIQRTEQGDSAMYLCASSLVQGGGTEAFFGQGTRLTVV.